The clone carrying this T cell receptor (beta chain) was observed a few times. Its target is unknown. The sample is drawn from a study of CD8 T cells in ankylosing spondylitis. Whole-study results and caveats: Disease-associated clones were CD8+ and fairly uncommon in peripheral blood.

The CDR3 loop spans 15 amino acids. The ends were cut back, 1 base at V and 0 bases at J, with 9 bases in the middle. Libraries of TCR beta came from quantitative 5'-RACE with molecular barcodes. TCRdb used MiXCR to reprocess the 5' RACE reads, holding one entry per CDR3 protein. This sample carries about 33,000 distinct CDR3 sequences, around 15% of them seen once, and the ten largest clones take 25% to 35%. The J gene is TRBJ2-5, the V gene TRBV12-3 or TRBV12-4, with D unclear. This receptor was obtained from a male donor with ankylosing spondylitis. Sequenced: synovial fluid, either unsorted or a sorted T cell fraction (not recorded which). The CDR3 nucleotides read TGTGCCAGCAGTTTAGGTCCAGAGTACCAAGAGACCCAGTACTTC. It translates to CASSLGPEYQETQYF.